This TCR beta chain was identified in a study of T cell repertoires in cytomegalovirus infection. The overall study: Both recently identified HLA-C-restricted and well-studied HLA-B-restricted CMV epitopes were used in the study. Public TCR beta signature analysis indicated the presence of both CMV infection and matching HLA type. Study-wide results and limits: HLA-C-restricted CMV-specific TCR beta clonotypes were dominant in the ex vivo response. Summed public TCR beta family frequency identified CMV carriers bearing the relevant HLA.

This clonotype turned up a few times. Its antigen is undetermined. Germline CDR1 is SGHAT and CDR2 is FQNNGV. This CDR3 is built from 18 residues. Trimming cost V 8 bases and J 0 bases, with 25 bases left between them. TCRdb ran MiXCR on the reads and lists one entry per CDR3 protein. Among about 700,000 distinct CDR3 sequences listed, about 30% were seen once. The sequences come from cultured PBMCs, collected from culture after CMV antigen stimulation. The chain couples TRBV11-2 to TRBJ1-1; weak D call: TRBD1 (5 bases). The TCR was taken from a human donor in good health (CMV status not recorded). Some clones in this sample may be carry-over from other donors' samples. DNA for the CDR3: TGTGCCAGCGAAACCCCCAAACCGGGGCTGGGAATGAACACTGAAGCTTTCTTT. Protein product: CASETPKPGLGMNTEAFF. The whole variable domain, filled in from reference TRBV11-2 and TRBJ1-1, reads EAGVAQSPRYKIIEKRQSVAFWCNPISGHATLYWYQQILGQGPKLLIQFQNNGVVDDSQLPKDRFSAERLKGVDSTLKIQPAKLEDSAVYLCASETPKPGLGMNTEAFFGQGTRLTVV.